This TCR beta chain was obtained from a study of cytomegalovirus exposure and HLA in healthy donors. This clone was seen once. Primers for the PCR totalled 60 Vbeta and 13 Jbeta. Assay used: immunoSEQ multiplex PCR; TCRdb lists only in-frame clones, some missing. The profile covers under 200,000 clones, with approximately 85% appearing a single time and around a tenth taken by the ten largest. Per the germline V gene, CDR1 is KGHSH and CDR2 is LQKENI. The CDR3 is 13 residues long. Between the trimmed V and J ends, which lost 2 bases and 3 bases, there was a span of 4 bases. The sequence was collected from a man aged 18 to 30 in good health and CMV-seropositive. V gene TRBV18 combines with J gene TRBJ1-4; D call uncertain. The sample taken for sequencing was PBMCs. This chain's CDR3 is CASSPSSNEKLFF. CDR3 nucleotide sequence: TGTGCCAGCTCACCATCCTCTAATGAAAAACTGTTTTTT. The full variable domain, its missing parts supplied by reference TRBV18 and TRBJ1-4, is NAGVMQNPRHLVRRRGQEARLRCSPMKGHSHVYWYRQLPEEGLKFMVYLQKENIIDESGMPKERFSAEFPKEGPSILRIQQVVRGDSAAYFCASSPSSNEKLFFGSGTQLSVL.